This TCR beta chain came from a study of shared T cell receptors in the human thymus. Trimming removed 3 bases from V and 5 bases from J, with 6 bases in between. The CDR3 sequence is 11 residues long. Germline V gene sequence: CDR1 SGDLS, CDR2 YYNGEE. Clones were sequenced by immunoSEQ multiplex PCR, and TCRdb holds only the in-frame ones, with some missing. The table has hundreds of thousands of clones, more than 75% seen once. The data were also submitted as part of a second study, on human thymus T cells. That work states: Thymic samples were excised during corrective heart operations.

This TCR was recovered from a boy less than two years old with a congenital heart defect. This chain connects TRBV9 to TRBJ2-7, with D perhaps matching TRBD2 (6 bases). The sample consisted of thymocytes. The CDR3 DNA is TGTGCCAGCAGCGGCGGGGACGAGCAGTACTTC. It codes for CASSGGDEQYF.